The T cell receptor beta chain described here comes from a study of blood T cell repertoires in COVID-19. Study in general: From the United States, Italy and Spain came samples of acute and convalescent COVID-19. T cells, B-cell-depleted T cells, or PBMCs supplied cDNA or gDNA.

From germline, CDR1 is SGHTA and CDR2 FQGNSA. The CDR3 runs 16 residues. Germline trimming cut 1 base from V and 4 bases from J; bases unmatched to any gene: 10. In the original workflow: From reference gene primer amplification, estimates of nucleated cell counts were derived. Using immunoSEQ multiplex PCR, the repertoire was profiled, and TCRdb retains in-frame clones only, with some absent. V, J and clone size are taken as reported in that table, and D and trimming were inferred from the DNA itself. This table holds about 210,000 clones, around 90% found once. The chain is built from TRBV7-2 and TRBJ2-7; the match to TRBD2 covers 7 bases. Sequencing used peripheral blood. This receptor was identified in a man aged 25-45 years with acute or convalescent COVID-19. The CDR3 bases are TGTGCCAGCAGCTTAGAGGTGGGGTGGGAGGGGTACGAGCAGTACTTC. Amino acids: CASSLEVGWEGYEQYF.